The rows below give T cell receptor beta chains drawn from one sample of a study of blood T cells in healthy people across ages. TCRdb ran MiXCR on the 5' RACE reads and lists one entry per CDR3 protein. The sample includes about 1.8 million distinct CDR3 sequences, around half seen only once; the top ten take 2.1%. Source material: blood. These receptors originate from a woman aged 40 to 50 in good health. Each CDR3 is given with its conserved first and last residue. Each record gives: V gene, clone size, D gene, J gene, CDR3 protein, CDR3 DNA. The D gene is left open where the match is weak. Size tells how often a clone was seen (once, few, many) or the class of an expanded clone, and some rows leave it out.

v_gene: TRBV28
abundance: .
d_gene: .
j_gene: TRBJ1-6
CDR3aa: CASTSNSPLHF
CDR3nt: TGTGCCAGCACTTCAAATTCACCCCTCCACTTT

v_gene: TRBV6-5
abundance: .
d_gene: TRBD2
j_gene: TRBJ2-3
CDR3aa: CASSYRLAGGEGTDTQYF
CDR3nt: TGTGCCAGCAGTTACCGGCTAGCGGGGGGTGAAGGAACAGATACGCAGTATTTT

v_gene: TRBV9
abundance: .
d_gene: TRBD2
j_gene: TRBJ2-7
CDR3aa: CASSVASGGASSYEQYF
CDR3nt: TGTGCCAGCAGCGTAGCTAGCGGGGGGGCGAGCTCCTACGAGCAGTACTTC

v_gene: TRBV12-3/TRBV12-4
abundance: few
d_gene: .
j_gene: TRBJ1-4
CDR3aa: CASSTTHKNEKLFF
CDR3nt: TGTGCCAGCAGTACGACACACAAGAATGAAAAACTGTTTTTT

v_gene: TRBV28
abundance: .
d_gene: .
j_gene: TRBJ2-2
CDR3aa: CASSLNFRGNTGELFF
CDR3nt: TGTGCCAGCAGTTTAAACTTCAGGGGAAACACCGGGGAGCTGTTTTTT

v_gene: TRBV5-6
abundance: .
d_gene: .
j_gene: TRBJ2-7
CDR3aa: CASSPARGRNYEQYF
CDR3nt: TGTGCCAGCAGCCCCGCGCGGGGTAGAAACTACGAGCAGTACTTC

v_gene: TRBV20-1
abundance: once
d_gene: .
j_gene: TRBJ1-1
CDR3aa: CSARHPTDTEAFF
CDR3nt: TGCAGTGCTAGGCACCCGACGGACACTGAAGCTTTCTTT

v_gene: TRBV9
abundance: .
d_gene: TRBD2
j_gene: TRBJ2-3
CDR3aa: CASSVGPTSGGGFSTDTQYF
CDR3nt: TGTGCCAGCAGCGTAGGGCCAACTAGCGGGGGGGGATTTTCCACAGATACGCAGTATTTT

v_gene: TRBV10-3
abundance: .
d_gene: .
j_gene: TRBJ2-7
CDR3aa: CAISTERATYEQYF
CDR3nt: TGTGCCATCAGTACGGAGAGGGCTACCTACGAGCAGTACTTC

v_gene: TRBV11-1
abundance: .
d_gene: TRBD1
j_gene: TRBJ1-2
CDR3aa: CASSSRTGNPYGYTF
CDR3nt: TGTGCCAGCAGCTCCCGGACAGGGAACCCCTATGGCTACACCTTC

v_gene: TRBV7-8
abundance: .
d_gene: .
j_gene: TRBJ2-1
CDR3aa: CASSLIMGVIRNEQFF
CDR3nt: TGTGCCAGCAGCCTCATCATGGGGGTCATCCGGAATGAGCAGTTCTTC

v_gene: TRBV6-2/TRBV6-3
abundance: .
d_gene: .
j_gene: TRBJ2-2
CDR3aa: CASSFDVFQGANTGELFF
CDR3nt: TGTGCCAGCAGTTTCGACGTTTTCCAGGGCGCGAACACCGGGGAGCTGTTTTTT

v_gene: TRBV27
abundance: .
d_gene: .
j_gene: TRBJ1-2
CDR3aa: CASSTVGKGGYTF
CDR3nt: TGTGCCAGCAGTACGGTGGGGAAAGGTGGCTACACCTTC

v_gene: TRBV6-5
abundance: .
d_gene: .
j_gene: TRBJ2-7
CDR3aa: CASSFDGYEQYF
CDR3nt: TGTGCCAGCAGTTTCGATGGCTACGAGCAGTACTTC

v_gene: TRBV20-1
abundance: few
d_gene: .
j_gene: TRBJ2-6
CDR3aa: CSSRADSSGANVLTF
CDR3nt: TGCAGTTCAAGGGCTGATTCTTCTGGGGCCAACGTCCTGACTTTC

v_gene: TRBV4-1
abundance: .
d_gene: TRBD1
j_gene: TRBJ1-2
CDR3aa: CASSQVLQGAYGYTF
CDR3nt: TGCGCCAGCAGCCAAGTTTTACAGGGGGCCTATGGCTACACCTTC

v_gene: TRBV7-2
abundance: .
d_gene: TRBD2
j_gene: TRBJ2-1
CDR3aa: CASSWGPLLAAPYNEQFF
CDR3nt: TGTGCCAGCAGCTGGGGTCCCCTTCTAGCGGCCCCCTACAATGAGCAGTTCTTC

v_gene: TRBV12-3/TRBV12-4
abundance: few
d_gene: .
j_gene: TRBJ2-7
CDR3aa: CASTPYRGGYEQYF
CDR3nt: TGTGCCAGCACCCCGTACAGGGGGGGGTACGAGCAGTACTTC

v_gene: TRBV13
abundance: .
d_gene: TRBD1
j_gene: TRBJ1-2
CDR3aa: CASRRRGTGAYGYTF
CDR3nt: TGTGCCAGCAGGCGGAGGGGGACAGGGGCCTATGGCTACACCTTC

v_gene: TRBV11-2
abundance: .
d_gene: .
j_gene: TRBJ2-1
CDR3aa: CASSLEDPQGHEQFF
CDR3nt: TGTGCCAGCAGCTTAGAGGACCCCCAGGGACATGAGCAGTTCTTC

v_gene: TRBV24-1
abundance: .
d_gene: TRBD1
j_gene: TRBJ2-7
CDR3aa: CATSDPRDSSYEQYF
CDR3nt: TGTGCCACCAGTGACCCTCGGGACAGCTCCTACGAGCAGTACTTC

v_gene: TRBV6-5
abundance: few
d_gene: .
j_gene: TRBJ1-6
CDR3aa: CASRGGLGSPLHF
CDR3nt: TGTGCCAGCAGGGGAGGGTTAGGTTCACCCCTCCACTTT

v_gene: TRBV4-2
abundance: .
d_gene: TRBD1
j_gene: TRBJ2-3
CDR3aa: CASSQGTGQSTDTRYF
CDR3nt: TGTGCCAGCAGCCAGGGGACAGGCCAGAGCACAGATACGCGGTATTTT

v_gene: TRBV20-1
abundance: few
d_gene: .
j_gene: TRBJ2-1
CDR3aa: CSALDYRHINEQFF
CDR3nt: TGCAGTGCCCTAGACTATCGGCACATCAATGAGCAGTTCTTC

v_gene: TRBV5-6
abundance: few
d_gene: .
j_gene: TRBJ2-3
CDR3aa: CASSLFWESGRYTDTQYF
CDR3nt: TGTGCCAGCAGCTTGTTCTGGGAATCGGGCCGATACACAGATACGCAGTATTTT

v_gene: TRBV4-3
abundance: .
d_gene: TRBD2
j_gene: TRBJ2-5
CDR3aa: CASSQSLAIKETQYF
CDR3nt: TGCGCCAGCAGCCAATCACTAGCGATAAAAGAGACCCAGTACTTC

v_gene: TRBV6-2/TRBV6-3
abundance: .
d_gene: .
j_gene: TRBJ2-1
CDR3aa: CASKGTGYNEQFF
CDR3nt: TGTGCCAGCAAAGGGACCGGCTACAATGAGCAGTTCTTC

v_gene: TRBV20-1
abundance: .
d_gene: TRBD2
j_gene: TRBJ2-1
CDR3aa: CSARAGTSGAYNEQFF
CDR3nt: TGCAGTGCTAGGGCGGGGACTAGCGGGGCTTACAATGAGCAGTTCTTC

v_gene: TRBV20-1
abundance: .
d_gene: TRBD2
j_gene: TRBJ2-3
CDR3aa: CSARNLRGGLSDTQYF
CDR3nt: TGCAGTGCTAGAAACCTGCGGGGGGGCTTATCAGATACGCAGTATTTT

v_gene: TRBV11-2
abundance: few
d_gene: .
j_gene: TRBJ2-1
CDR3aa: CASSLDGSRNEQFF
CDR3nt: TGTGCCAGCAGCTTAGACGGTAGCAGAAATGAGCAGTTCTTC

v_gene: TRBV27
abundance: .
d_gene: .
j_gene: TRBJ2-7
CDR3aa: CASSLQWGPYEQYF
CDR3nt: TGTGCCAGCAGTTTGCAGTGGGGCCCCTACGAGCAGTACTTC

v_gene: TRBV7-8
abundance: .
d_gene: TRBD1
j_gene: TRBJ1-1
CDR3aa: CASSFLTGQNMNTEAFF
CDR3nt: TGTGCCAGCAGCTTCCTGACGGGACAGAATATGAACACTGAAGCTTTCTTT

v_gene: TRBV29-1
abundance: .
d_gene: .
j_gene: TRBJ2-7
CDR3aa: CSTRDGSHEQYF
CDR3nt: TGCAGCACAAGGGACGGCTCCCACGAGCAGTACTTC

v_gene: TRBV11-2
abundance: .
d_gene: .
j_gene: TRBJ2-5
CDR3aa: CASSISAAGHQETQYF
CDR3nt: TGTGCCAGCAGTATCTCGGCCGCGGGTCACCAAGAGACCCAGTACTTC

v_gene: TRBV6-1
abundance: .
d_gene: .
j_gene: TRBJ1-5
CDR3aa: CASSDVMGSNQPQHF
CDR3nt: TGTGCCAGCAGTGATGTTATGGGTAGCAATCAGCCCCAGCATTTT

v_gene: TRBV4-3
abundance: .
d_gene: TRBD2
j_gene: TRBJ2-3
CDR3aa: CASSQESGGVSTDTQYF
CDR3nt: TGCGCCAGCAGCCAAGAGAGCGGGGGAGTTAGCACAGATACGCAGTATTTT

v_gene: TRBV5-1
abundance: .
d_gene: .
j_gene: TRBJ2-7
CDR3aa: CASSLVHRGSVDEQYF
CDR3nt: TGCGCCAGCAGCTTGGTTCATCGGGGATCGGTGGACGAGCAGTACTTC

v_gene: TRBV28
abundance: few
d_gene: .
j_gene: TRBJ1-5
CDR3aa: CASSDSRANQPQHF
CDR3nt: TGTGCCAGCAGTGATTCTAGGGCAAATCAGCCCCAGCATTTT

v_gene: TRBV7-2
abundance: few
d_gene: TRBD2
j_gene: TRBJ2-5
CDR3aa: CASSPLAGGFQETQYF
CDR3nt: TGTGCCAGCAGCCCTTTGGCGGGGGGCTTTCAAGAGACCCAGTACTTC

v_gene: TRBV6-1
abundance: .
d_gene: .
j_gene: TRBJ1-2
CDR3aa: CASMGGASFGYTF
CDR3nt: TGTGCCAGCATGGGGGGGGCTAGTTTTGGCTACACCTTC

v_gene: TRBV7-2
abundance: .
d_gene: .
j_gene: TRBJ2-3
CDR3aa: CASSLGAGAISTDAQYF
CDR3nt: TGTGCCAGCAGCTTAGGGGCGGGGGCGATCAGCACAGATGCGCAGTATTTT

v_gene: TRBV6-5
abundance: .
d_gene: TRBD1
j_gene: TRBJ2-4
CDR3aa: CASTRDRSYKQYF
CDR3nt: TGTGCCAGCACTCGGGACAGATCCTACAAGCAGTACTTC

v_gene: TRBV12-3/TRBV12-4
abundance: .
d_gene: TRBD1
j_gene: TRBJ2-7
CDR3aa: CASSFSGGAEQYF
CDR3nt: TGTGCCAGCAGTTTTTCAGGGGGCGCCGAGCAGTACTTC

v_gene: TRBV6-2/TRBV6-3
abundance: many
d_gene: .
j_gene: TRBJ2-5
CDR3aa: CASSYLRSRVQETQYF
CDR3nt: TGTGCCAGCAGTTACCTCCGCAGCAGGGTACAAGAGACCCAGTACTTC

v_gene: TRBV20-1
abundance: .
d_gene: .
j_gene: TRBJ1-1
CDR3aa: CSARDWGGDNTEAFF
CDR3nt: TGCAGTGCTAGAGATTGGGGGGGGGATAACACTGAAGCTTTCTTT

v_gene: TRBV5-1
abundance: .
d_gene: TRBD1
j_gene: TRBJ1-1
CDR3aa: CASSTGQGNTEAFF
CDR3nt: TGCGCCAGCAGCACGGGACAGGGGAACACTGAAGCTTTCTTT

v_gene: TRBV6-2/TRBV6-3
abundance: .
d_gene: TRBD1
j_gene: TRBJ1-1
CDR3aa: CASKTARGGQGASWKGTEAFF
CDR3nt: TGTGCCAGCAAAACGGCAAGGGGGGGACAGGGGGCCTCTTGGAAGGGCACTGAAGCTTTCTTT

v_gene: TRBV10-3
abundance: .
d_gene: .
j_gene: TRBJ2-1
CDR3aa: CAISESVSSYNEQFF
CDR3nt: TGTGCCATCAGTGAGTCTGTGTCCTCCTACAATGAGCAGTTCTTC

v_gene: TRBV27
abundance: few
d_gene: .
j_gene: TRBJ2-1
CDR3aa: CASSLVAPYNEQFF
CDR3nt: TGTGCCAGCAGTTTAGTAGCCCCCTACAATGAGCAGTTCTTC

v_gene: TRBV12-3/TRBV12-4
abundance: few
d_gene: .
j_gene: TRBJ2-1
CDR3aa: CASKPQGGQYNEQFF
CDR3nt: TGTGCCAGCAAACCCCAGGGGGGGCAATACAATGAGCAGTTCTTC

v_gene: TRBV7-3
abundance: few
d_gene: TRBD1
j_gene: TRBJ2-3
CDR3aa: CASRVQGSDTQYF
CDR3nt: TGTGCCAGCAGGGTACAGGGGTCAGATACGCAGTATTTT

v_gene: TRBV20-1
abundance: once
d_gene: .
j_gene: TRBJ2-4
CDR3aa: CSARDSRTKNIQYF
CDR3nt: TGCAGTGCTAGAGATTCCAGGACCAAAAACATTCAGTACTTC

v_gene: TRBV7-2
abundance: .
d_gene: TRBD1
j_gene: TRBJ2-3
CDR3aa: CASSPWTGGGADTQYF
CDR3nt: TGTGCCAGCAGCCCATGGACAGGGGGTGGTGCAGATACGCAGTATTTT

v_gene: TRBV7-2
abundance: .
d_gene: .
j_gene: TRBJ2-1
CDR3aa: CASSLEVLSYNEQFF
CDR3nt: TGTGCCAGCAGCTTAGAGGTTCTCTCCTACAATGAGCAGTTCTTC